The present T cell receptor beta chain was sequenced within a study of blood T cell repertoires in COVID-19. In the study overall: The samples span acute and convalescent COVID-19 from the United States, Italy and Spain. T cells, B-cell-depleted T cells, or PBMCs supplied cDNA or gDNA.

This CDR3 comprises 17 residues. The germline CDR1 and CDR2 sequences are KGHSH and LQKENI. The V end was cut by 0 bases, the J end by 10 bases, with 22 bases between. The table came from immunoSEQ multiplex PCR; TCRdb's copy has only in-frame clones and leaves some out. This sample has 350,000 to 550,000 clones, with 87% found just once. Individuals drawn from 24 US areas were roughly 18 to 95 years old. Participant-given clinical history determined each cohort assignment. Sequenced: PBMCs or T cells enriched from blood (not recorded which). V usage is TRBV18 and J usage is TRBJ1-3; possibly TRBD1 for D (5 bases). The source is a woman aged 18 to 35 with acute COVID-19. CDR3 nucleotides: TGTGCCAGCTCACCACCTTCCGGGGGTGCCCCCGGAGGTACCATATATTTT. Translation: CASSPPSGGAPGGTIYF.